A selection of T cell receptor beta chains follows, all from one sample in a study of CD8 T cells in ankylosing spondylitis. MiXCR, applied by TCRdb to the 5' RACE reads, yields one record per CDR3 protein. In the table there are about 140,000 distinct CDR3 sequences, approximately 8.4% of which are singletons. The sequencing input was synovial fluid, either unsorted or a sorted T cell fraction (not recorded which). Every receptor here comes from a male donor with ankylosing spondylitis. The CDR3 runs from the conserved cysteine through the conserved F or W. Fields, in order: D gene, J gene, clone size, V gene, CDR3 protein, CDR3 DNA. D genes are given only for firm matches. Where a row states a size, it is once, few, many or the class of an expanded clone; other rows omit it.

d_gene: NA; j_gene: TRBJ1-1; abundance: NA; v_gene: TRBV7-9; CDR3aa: CASIRRQSTEAFF; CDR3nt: TGTGCCAGCATCAGACGACAGAGTACTGAAGCTTTCTTT
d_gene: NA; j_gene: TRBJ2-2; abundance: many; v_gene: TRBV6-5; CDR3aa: CASSSGSFTNTGELFF; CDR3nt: TGTGCCAGCAGTTCCGGATCGTTCACGAACACCGGGGAGCTGTTTTTT
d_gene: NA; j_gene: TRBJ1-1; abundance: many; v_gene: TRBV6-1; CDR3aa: CASSEIRDGLNTEAFF; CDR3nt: TGTGCCAGCAGTGAGATAAGGGACGGATTGAACACTGAAGCTTTCTTT
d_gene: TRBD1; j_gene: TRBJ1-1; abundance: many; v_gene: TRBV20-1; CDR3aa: CSAEGDRETEAFF; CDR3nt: TGCAGTGCTGAGGGGGACAGGGAAACTGAAGCTTTCTTT
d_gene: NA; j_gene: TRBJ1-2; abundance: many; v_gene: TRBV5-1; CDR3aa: CASSLTGTDYGYTF; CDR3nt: TGCGCCAGCAGCTTGACAGGGACGGACTATGGCTACACCTTC
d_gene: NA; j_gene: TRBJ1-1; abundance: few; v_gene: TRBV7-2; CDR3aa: CASSMRSGVTEAFF; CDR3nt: TGTGCCAGCAGCATGAGATCAGGGGTCACTGAAGCTTTCTTT
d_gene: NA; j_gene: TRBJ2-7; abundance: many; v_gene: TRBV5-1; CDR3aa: CASSLIGSYEQYF; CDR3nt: TGCGCCAGCAGCTTGATCGGTTCCTACGAGCAGTACTTC
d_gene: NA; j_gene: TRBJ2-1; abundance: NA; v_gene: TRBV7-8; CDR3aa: CASSRRQYNEQFF; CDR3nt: TGTGCCAGCAGCCGCCGACAGTACAATGAGCAGTTCTTC
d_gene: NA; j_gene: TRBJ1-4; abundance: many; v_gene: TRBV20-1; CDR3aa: CSAAPVQAGNEKLFF; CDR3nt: TGCAGTGCTGCCCCAGTGCAGGCCGGTAATGAAAAACTGTTTTTT
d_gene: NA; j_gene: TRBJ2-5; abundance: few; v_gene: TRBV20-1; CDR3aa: CSARGGTGETQYF; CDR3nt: TGCAGTGCTAGAGGGGGGACGGGGGAGACCCAGTACTTC
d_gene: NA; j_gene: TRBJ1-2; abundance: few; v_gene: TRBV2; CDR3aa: CASSGDGFDGYTF; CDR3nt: TGTGCCAGCAGCGGGGACGGCTTCGATGGCTACACCTTC
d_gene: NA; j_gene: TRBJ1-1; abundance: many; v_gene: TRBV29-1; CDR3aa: CSVRMATEAFF; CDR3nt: TGCAGCGTTCGGATGGCCACTGAAGCTTTCTTT
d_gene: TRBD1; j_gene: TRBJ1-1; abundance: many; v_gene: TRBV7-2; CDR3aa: CASSRDRGTEAFF; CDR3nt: TGTGCCAGCAGCCGCGACAGGGGTACTGAAGCTTTCTTT
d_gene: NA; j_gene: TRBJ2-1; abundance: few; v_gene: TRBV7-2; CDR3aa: CASSPVDGIEQFF; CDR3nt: TGTGCCAGCAGCCCCGTGGATGGTATTGAGCAGTTCTTC
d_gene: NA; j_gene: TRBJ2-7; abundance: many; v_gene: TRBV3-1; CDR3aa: CASSQGAEIYEQYF; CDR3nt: TGTGCCAGCAGCCAGGGAGCGGAGATATACGAGCAGTACTTC
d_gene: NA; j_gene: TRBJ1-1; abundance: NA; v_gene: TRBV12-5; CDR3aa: CASGRDWGTEAFF; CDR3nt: TGTGCTAGTGGCCGGGATTGGGGCACTGAAGCTTTCTTT
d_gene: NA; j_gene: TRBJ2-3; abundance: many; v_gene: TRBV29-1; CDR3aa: CSVEDRGKRDTQYF; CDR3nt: TGCAGCGTTGAAGATCGCGGAAAGCGGGATACGCAGTATTTT